This TCR beta chain was sequenced for a study of long-term antiretroviral therapy in people with HIV. The run of the v3.0 immunoSEQ assay was at survey level. Using immunoSEQ multiplex PCR, the repertoire was profiled, and TCRdb retains in-frame clones only, with some absent. The sample consists of about 16,000 clones, around 87% of them appearing once. Study outcomes and limitations: Against controls, HIV repertoires showed narrower ranges of CDR3 length.

This clone has more than one count but fewer than ten. Its target is unknown. From germline, CDR1 is SGHAT and CDR2 FQNNGV. V dropped 5 bases and J dropped 3 bases, with 20 bases sitting between them. The CDR3 loop spans 16 amino acids. The sequences come from unsorted PBMCs, collected 0.7 years before starting antiretroviral therapy. The receptor was derived from a man aged 50 to 59 with HIV. The chain combines TRBV11-2 with TRBJ2-7; unclear D gene. As DNA, the CDR3 is TGTGCCAGCAGCCCATGGCGGCTTAATTCCGGCTACGAGCAGTACTTC. It specifies CASSPWRLNSGYEQYF.